Sequencing of this T cell receptor beta chain was carried out in a study of blood T cell repertoires in COVID-19. This CDR3 is built from 14 residues. In germline, CDR1 is SGDLS, CDR2 YYNGEE. Trimming cost V 1 base and J 0 bases, with 5 bases left between them. Original analysis: Nucleated cell counts were estimated from reference gene primer amplification. TCRdb keeps only in-frame clones here, not all; method: immunoSEQ multiplex PCR. V, J and clone size are taken as reported in that table, and D and trimming were inferred from the DNA itself. Seen here are 200,000 or so clones, around 79% observed once, and the top ten hold roughly 17%.

The receptor was derived from a man aged 55-75 years with active or convalescent COVID-19. The material sequenced was peripheral blood. V usage is TRBV9 and J usage is TRBJ1-3, with no clear D. CDR3 loop: CASSVTNSGNTIYF. Here the CDR3 DNA reads TGTGCCAGCAGCGTAACAAACTCTGGAAACACCATATATTTT.